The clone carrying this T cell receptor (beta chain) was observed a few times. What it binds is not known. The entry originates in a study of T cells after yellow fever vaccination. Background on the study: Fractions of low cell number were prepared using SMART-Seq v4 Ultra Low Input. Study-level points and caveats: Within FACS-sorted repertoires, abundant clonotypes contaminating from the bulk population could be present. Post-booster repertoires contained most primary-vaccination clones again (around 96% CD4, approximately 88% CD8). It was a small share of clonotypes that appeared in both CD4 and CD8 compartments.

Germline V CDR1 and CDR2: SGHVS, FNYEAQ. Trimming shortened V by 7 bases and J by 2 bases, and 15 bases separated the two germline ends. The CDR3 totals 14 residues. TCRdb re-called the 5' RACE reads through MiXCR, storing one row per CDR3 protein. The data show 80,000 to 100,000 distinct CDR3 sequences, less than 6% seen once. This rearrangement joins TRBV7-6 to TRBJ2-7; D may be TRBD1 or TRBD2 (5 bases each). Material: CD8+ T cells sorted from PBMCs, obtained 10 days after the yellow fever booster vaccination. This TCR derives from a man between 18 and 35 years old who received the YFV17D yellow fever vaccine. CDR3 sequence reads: CASTPSGPTYEQYF. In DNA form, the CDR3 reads TGTGCCAGCACACCCTCGGGGCCTACCTACGAGCAGTACTTC.